This T cell receptor beta chain is drawn from a study of blood T cell repertoires in COVID-19. The table came from immunoSEQ multiplex PCR; TCRdb's copy has only in-frame clones and leaves some out. The sample lists under 250,000 clones; around 88% were seen once. The sequence came from a woman older than 75 with COVID-19, enrolled during active disease. The sample consisted of peripheral blood.

CDR3: CASRGGGLGETQYF. The CDR3 DNA sequence: TGTGCCAGTAGGGGAGGGGGACTGGGAGAGACCCAGTACTTC. This rearrangement joins TRBV19 to TRBJ2-5, with D tentatively TRBD2 (7 bases). Between the trimmed V and J ends, which lost 6 bases and 4 bases, there was a span of 15 bases. The CDR3 spans 14 residues. Germline V gene sequence: CDR1 LNHDA, CDR2 SQIVND (reference sequence).